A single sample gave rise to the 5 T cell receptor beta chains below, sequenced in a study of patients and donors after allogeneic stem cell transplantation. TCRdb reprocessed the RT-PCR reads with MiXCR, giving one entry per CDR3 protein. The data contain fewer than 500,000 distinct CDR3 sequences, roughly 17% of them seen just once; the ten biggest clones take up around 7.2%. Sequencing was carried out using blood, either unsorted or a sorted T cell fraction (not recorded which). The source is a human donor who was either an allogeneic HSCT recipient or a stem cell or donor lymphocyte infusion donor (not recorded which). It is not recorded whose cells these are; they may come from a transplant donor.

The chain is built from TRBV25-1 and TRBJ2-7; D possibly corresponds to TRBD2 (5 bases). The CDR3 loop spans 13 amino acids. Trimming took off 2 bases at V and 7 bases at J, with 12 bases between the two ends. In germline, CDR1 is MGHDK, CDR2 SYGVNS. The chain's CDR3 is CASSEVGSREQYF. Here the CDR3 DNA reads TGTGCCAGCAGTGAAGTAGGGAGTCGGGAGCAGTACTTC.

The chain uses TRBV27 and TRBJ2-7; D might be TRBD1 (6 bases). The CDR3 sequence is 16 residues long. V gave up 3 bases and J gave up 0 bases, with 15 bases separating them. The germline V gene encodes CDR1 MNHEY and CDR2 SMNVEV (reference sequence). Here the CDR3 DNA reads TGTGCCAGCAGTTTCAGCCCCGACAGGAGCTCCTACGAGCAGTACTTC. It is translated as CASSFSPDRSSYEQYF.

The CDR3 sequence: CAWSVLDGRWAEAFF. CDR3 bases: TGTGCCTGGAGTGTACTAGACGGCCGATGGGCTGAAGCTTTCTTT. The J gene is TRBJ1-1, the V gene TRBV30; D unclear. The CDR3 contains 15 residues. The V gene's germline CDR1 is GTSNPN and CDR2 SVGIG (reference sequence). Deletions cut 0 bases from V and 6 bases from J, with 17 bases between.

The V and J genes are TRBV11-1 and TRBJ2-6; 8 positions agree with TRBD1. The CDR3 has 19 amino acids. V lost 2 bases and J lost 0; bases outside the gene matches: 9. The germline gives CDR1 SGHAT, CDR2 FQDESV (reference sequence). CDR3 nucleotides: TGTGCCAGCAGCTTACCCCCCCGGGGACAGGCCTCTGGGGCCAACGTCCTGACTTTC. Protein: CASSLPPRGQASGANVLTF.

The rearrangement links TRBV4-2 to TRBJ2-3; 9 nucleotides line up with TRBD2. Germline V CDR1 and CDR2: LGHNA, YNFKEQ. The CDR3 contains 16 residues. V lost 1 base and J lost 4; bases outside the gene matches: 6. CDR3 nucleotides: TGTGCCAGCAGCCAAGTAGAGCTAGCGGGATCAGATACGCAGTATTTT. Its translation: CASSQVELAGSDTQYF.